The rows below give T cell receptor beta chains drawn from one sample of a study of early T cells in non-severe SARS-CoV-2 infection. TCRdb itself ran the 5' RACE reads through MiXCR, one entry per CDR3 protein. The repertoire consists of about 80,000 distinct CDR3 sequences, with 5% occurring once and the leading ten covering roughly 7.3%. Here the sequenced sample was whole blood, taken at baseline. These receptors came from an adult who was a healthcare worker with PCR-confirmed SARS-CoV-2 infection or an uninfected control (not recorded which). CDR3s include the opening cysteine and the closing phenylalanine or tryptophan. A D gene is named only where the DNA matches it firmly. Size tells how often a clone was seen (once, few, many) or the class of an expanded clone, and some rows leave it out.

D gene	V gene	J gene	clone size	CDR3 protein	CDR3 DNA
TRBD1	TRBV20-1	TRBJ2-7	.	CSASRRDRLTYEQYF	TGCAGTGCTTCACGTCGGGACAGATTGACCTACGAGCAGTACTTC
.	TRBV20-1	TRBJ1-4	few	CSAKGGVTNEKLFF	TGCAGTGCGAAGGGGGGAGTAACTAATGAAAAACTGTTTTTT
.	TRBV15	TRBJ2-1	many	CATSRVNRLEQFF	TGTGCCACCAGCAGAGTTAACCGACTAGAGCAGTTCTTC
.	TRBV2	TRBJ2-6	many	CASSGQTTSSGANVLTF	TGTGCCAGCAGTGGGCAGACAACTAGCTCTGGGGCCAACGTCCTGACTTTC
TRBD1	TRBV7-9	TRBJ1-1	few	CAGAGTGENTEAFF	TGTGCCGGAGCCGGGACAGGGGAGAACACTGAAGCTTTCTTT
TRBD2	TRBV18	TRBJ2-7	many	CASSPVATSGRYEQYF	TGTGCCAGTTCTCCAGTAGCGACTAGCGGGAGATACGAGCAGTACTTC
TRBD2	TRBV5-1	TRBJ2-1	.	CASSLGSSGRVYNEQFF	TGCGCCAGCAGCCTGGGGTCTAGCGGGAGGGTGTACAATGAGCAGTTCTTC
TRBD2	TRBV28	TRBJ2-2	many	CASSFLYLGRAFGELFF	TGTGCCAGCAGCTTTCTTTACCTCGGGAGGGCCTTCGGGGAGCTGTTTTTT
.	TRBV30	TRBJ1-2	.	CAWRGYTYLGYTF	TGTGCCTGGAGGGGGTACACTTACCTTGGCTACACCTTC
.	TRBV19	TRBJ2-2	many	CASSIPRTSGTGELFF	TGTGCCAGTAGTATTCCACGGACCTCCGGCACCGGGGAGCTGTTTTTT